This T cell receptor beta chain was sequenced in a study of T cells in Graves' hyperthyroidism and ophthalmopathy. Overall study: Staff took peripheral blood when the initial diagnosis was made, before any treatment began.

This clonotype was recorded at least ten times. What it binds is not known. The CDR3 has 15 residues. Unmatched junction bases numbered 5, after V lost 0 bases and J lost 5 bases. Germline V gene data show CDR1 as SGHAT and CDR2 as FQNNGV. Points from the study as a whole: Model-based prediction identified ophthalmopathy a median about 6.8 months prior to its onset. In the blood, most expanded thyroid clonotypes above 0.001 appeared as well.

Amplification targeted TCR beta CDR3 regions from RNA transcripts. When the TCR CDR3 underwent first-round RT-PCR, the HTBI primer set was used. Using its own MiXCR run on the multiplex PCR reads, TCRdb lists one record per CDR3 protein. The sample consists of about 610,000 distinct CDR3 sequences, more than 15% of them appearing once. This chain links TRBV11-2 with TRBJ2-5, with 8 bases aligning to TRBD1. The receptor comes from a woman aged 40 to 50 with Graves' ophthalmopathy. The sequencing sample was made of blood. The chain's CDR3 is CASSLETGVVETQYF. The CDR3 DNA reads TGTGCCAGCAGCTTAGAGACAGGGGTTGTGGAGACCCAGTACTTC.